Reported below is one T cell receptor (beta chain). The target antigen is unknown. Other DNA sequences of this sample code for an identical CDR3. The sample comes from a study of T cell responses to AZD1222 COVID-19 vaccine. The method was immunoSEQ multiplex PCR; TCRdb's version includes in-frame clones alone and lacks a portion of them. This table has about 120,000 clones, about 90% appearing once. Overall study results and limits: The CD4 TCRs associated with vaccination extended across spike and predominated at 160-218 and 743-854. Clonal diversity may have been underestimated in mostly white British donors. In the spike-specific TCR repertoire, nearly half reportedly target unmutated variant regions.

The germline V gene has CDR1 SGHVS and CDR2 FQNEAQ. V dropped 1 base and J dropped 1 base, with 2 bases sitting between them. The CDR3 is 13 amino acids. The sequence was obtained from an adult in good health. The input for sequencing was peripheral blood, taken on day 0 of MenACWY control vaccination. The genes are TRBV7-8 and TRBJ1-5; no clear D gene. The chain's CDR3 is CASSLDSNQPQHF. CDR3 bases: TGTGCCAGCAGCTTAGACAGCAATCAGCCCCAGCATTTT.